This TCR beta chain appears in the sequencing data of a study of T-cell memory formation after mild COVID-19. Turning to the study itself: TCR clusters were mostly donor specific. General observations from the study: Mostly located in CM and EM were contracting CD4+ clones, with contracting CD8+ clones located in EMRA. CD4/CD8 balance characterized clones contracting day 15 to 85, and CD4+ skew characterized later expanders.

To note about this clonotype: Its antigen remains unknown. One end of the junction is discordant with germline, which a read error may explain.

CDR3 length: 12 amino acids. Per the germline V gene, CDR1 is LNHDA and CDR2 is SQIVND (reference sequence). MiXCR was run by TCRdb on the 5' RACE reads, yielding one entry per CDR3 protein. Of around 100,000 distinct CDR3 sequences detected, around 10% appear once; the ten largest clones hold 40%. The TCR was taken from a man between 18 and 35 years old who had mild COVID-19 (a few samples of this study predate the infection). Cell type and time point are not known. Sequenced material: PBMCs or a T cell subset sorted from them (not recorded which). This chain joins TRBV19 and TRBJ1-1, with D possibly TRBD1 on 6 matching bases. The CDR3: CASSPRGGTAFF. The CDR3 coding sequence is TGTGCAAGTAGTCCCAGGGGAGGGACGGCTTTCTTT.